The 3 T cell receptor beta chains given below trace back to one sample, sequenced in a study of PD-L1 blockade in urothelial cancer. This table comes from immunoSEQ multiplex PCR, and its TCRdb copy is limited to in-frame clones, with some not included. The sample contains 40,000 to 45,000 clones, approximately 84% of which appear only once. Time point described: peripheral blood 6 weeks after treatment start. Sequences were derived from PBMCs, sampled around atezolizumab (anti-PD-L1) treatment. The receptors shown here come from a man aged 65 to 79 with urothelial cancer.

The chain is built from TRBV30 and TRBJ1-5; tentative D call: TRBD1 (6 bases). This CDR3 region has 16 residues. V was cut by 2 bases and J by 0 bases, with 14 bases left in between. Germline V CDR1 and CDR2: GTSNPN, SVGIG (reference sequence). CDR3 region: CAWSFGDRNSNQPQHF. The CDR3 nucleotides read TGTGCCTGGAGTTTTGGAGACAGGAATAGCAATCAGCCCCAGCATTTT.

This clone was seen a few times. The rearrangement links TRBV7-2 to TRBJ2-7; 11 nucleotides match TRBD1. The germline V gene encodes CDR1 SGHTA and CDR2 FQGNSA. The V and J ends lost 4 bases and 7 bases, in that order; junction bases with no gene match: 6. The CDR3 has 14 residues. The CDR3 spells CASSSLGTGGEQYF. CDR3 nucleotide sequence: TGTGCCAGCAGCTCCCTTGGGACAGGGGGGGAGCAGTACTTC.

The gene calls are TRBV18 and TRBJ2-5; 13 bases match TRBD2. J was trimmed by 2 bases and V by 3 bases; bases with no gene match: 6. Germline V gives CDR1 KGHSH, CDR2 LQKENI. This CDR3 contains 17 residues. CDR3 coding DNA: TGTGCCAGCTCACCGCGGACTAGCGGGAGCCGACAAGAGACCCAGTACTTC. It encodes CASSPRTSGSRQETQYF. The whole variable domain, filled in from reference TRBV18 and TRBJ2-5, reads NAGVMQNPRHLVRRRGQEARLRCSPMKGHSHVYWYRQLPEEGLKFMVYLQKENIIDESGMPKERFSAEFPKEGPSILRIQQVVRGDSAAYFCASSPRTSGSRQETQYFGPGTRLLVL.